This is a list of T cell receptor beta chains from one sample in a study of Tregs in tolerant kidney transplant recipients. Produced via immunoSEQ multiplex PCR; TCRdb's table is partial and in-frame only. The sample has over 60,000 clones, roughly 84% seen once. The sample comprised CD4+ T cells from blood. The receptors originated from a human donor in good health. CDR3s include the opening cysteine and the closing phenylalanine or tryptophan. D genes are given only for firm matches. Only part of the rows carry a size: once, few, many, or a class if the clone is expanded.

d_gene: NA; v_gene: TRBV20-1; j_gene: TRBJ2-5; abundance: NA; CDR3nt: TGCAGTGCTCCCACTCAAGAGACCCAGTACTTC; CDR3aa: CSAPTQETQYF
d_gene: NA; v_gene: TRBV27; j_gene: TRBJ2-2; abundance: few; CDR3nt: TGTGCCAGCAGTTTCCTACCAGCGAACACCGGGGAGCTGTTTTTT; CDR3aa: CASSFLPANTGELFF
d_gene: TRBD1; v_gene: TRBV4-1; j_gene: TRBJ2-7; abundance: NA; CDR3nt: TGCGCCAGCAGCCGCCCCGGCAGGGGGAGTTACGAGCAGTACTTC; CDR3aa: CASSRPGRGSYEQYF
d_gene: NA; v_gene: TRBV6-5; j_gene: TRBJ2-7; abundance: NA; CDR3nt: TGTGCCAGCAGTCCAATCAGGGGTAACGACGAGCAGTACTTC; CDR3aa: CASSPIRGNDEQYF
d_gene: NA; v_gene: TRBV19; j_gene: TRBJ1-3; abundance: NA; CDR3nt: TGTGCCAGTAGTAACAGGGCGAGGGATGGAAACACCATATATTTT; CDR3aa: CASSNRARDGNTIYF
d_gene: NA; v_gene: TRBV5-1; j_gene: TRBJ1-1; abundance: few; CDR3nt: TGCGCCAGCAGCTTGACGGGGGGTACTACTGAAGCTTTCTTT; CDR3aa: CASSLTGGTTEAFF
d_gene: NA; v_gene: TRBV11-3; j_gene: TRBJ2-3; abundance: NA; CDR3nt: TGTGCCAGCAGCCAGGGGCGGGCACTAGCCGGCACAGATACGCAGTATTTT; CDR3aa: CASSQGRALAGTDTQYF
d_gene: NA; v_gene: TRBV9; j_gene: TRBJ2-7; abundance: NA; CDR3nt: TGTGCCAGCAGCGTAGGGGCAGGCCTCTACGAGCAGTACTTC; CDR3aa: CASSVGAGLYEQYF
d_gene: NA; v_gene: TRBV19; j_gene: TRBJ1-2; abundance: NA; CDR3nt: TGTGCCAGTACCGCCCCCCGGGCCACGGGGGGCTACACCTTC; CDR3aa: CASTAPRATGGYTF
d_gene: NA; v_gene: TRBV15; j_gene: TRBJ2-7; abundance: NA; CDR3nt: TGTGCCACCAGCAGTCGACGCTCCTACGAGCAGTACTTC; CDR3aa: CATSSRRSYEQYF
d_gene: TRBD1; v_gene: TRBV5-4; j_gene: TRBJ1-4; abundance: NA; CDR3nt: TGTGCCAGCAGCTTGGTCGGACAGGGTGAAAAACTGTTTTTT; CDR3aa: CASSLVGQGEKLFF
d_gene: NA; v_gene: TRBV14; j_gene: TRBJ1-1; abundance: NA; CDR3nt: TGTGCCAGCAGCCCCTTTCGGTGGGCTGAAGCTTTCTTT; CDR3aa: CASSPFRWAEAFF
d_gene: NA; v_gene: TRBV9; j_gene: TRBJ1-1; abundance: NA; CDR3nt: TGTGCCAGCAGCCCTAACATGAACGGTGAAGCTTTCTTT; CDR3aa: CASSPNMNGEAFF
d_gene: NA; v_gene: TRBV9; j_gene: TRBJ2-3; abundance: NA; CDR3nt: TGTGCCAGCAGCGTAGCTCGCCACACAGATACGCAGTATTTT; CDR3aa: CASSVARHTDTQYF
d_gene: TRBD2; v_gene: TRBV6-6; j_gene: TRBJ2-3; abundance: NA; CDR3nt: TGTGCCAGCAGTCCTGATGGCGGGAGATGGAGAGATACGCAGTATTTT; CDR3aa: CASSPDGGRWRDTQYF
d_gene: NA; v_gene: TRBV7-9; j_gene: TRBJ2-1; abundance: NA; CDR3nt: TGTGCCAGCAGCTTAAAGGGAGGTCGGGGTGAGCAGTTCTTC; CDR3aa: CASSLKGGRGEQFF
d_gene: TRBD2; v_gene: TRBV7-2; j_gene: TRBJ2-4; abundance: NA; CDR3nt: TGTGCCAGCACCTCACGGGGGGGCCTAGACATTCAGTACTTC; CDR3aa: CASTSRGGLDIQYF
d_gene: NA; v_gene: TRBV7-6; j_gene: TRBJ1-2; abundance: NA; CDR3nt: TGTGCCAGCAGCATGGGACGGCATGACTATGGCTACACCTTC; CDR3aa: CASSMGRHDYGYTF
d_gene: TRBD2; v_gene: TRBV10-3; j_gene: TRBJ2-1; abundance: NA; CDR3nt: TGTGCCATCAGGACTAGCGGGACCTACAATGAGCAGTTCTTC; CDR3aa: CAIRTSGTYNEQFF
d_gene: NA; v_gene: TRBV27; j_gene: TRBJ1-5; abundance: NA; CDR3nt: TGTGCCAGCAGTTTTATGGGGGGCGCGAATCAGCCCCAGCATTTT; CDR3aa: CASSFMGGANQPQHF
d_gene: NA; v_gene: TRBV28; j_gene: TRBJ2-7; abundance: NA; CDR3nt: TGTGCCAGCTGGGAGGGACAGGAGATCTACGAGCAGTACTTC; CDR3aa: CASWEGQEIYEQYF
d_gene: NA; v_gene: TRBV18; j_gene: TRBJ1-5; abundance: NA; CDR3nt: TGTGCCAGCTCACCCGGCGGGGGGTTCAATCAGCCCCAGCATTTT; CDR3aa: CASSPGGGFNQPQHF
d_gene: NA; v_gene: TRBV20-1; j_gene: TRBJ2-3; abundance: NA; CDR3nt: TGCAGTGCTCCGGACTTTGATACGCAGTATTTT; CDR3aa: CSAPDFDTQYF
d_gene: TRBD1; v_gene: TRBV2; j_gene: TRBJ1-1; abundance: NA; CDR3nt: TGTGCCAGCCTCTATGACAGGGGTATCATGAACACTGAAGCTTTCTTT; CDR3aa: CASLYDRGIMNTEAFF
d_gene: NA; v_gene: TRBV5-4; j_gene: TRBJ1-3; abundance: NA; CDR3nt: TGTGCCAGCAGCTTACCGGGGAGCTCTGGAAACACCATATATTTT; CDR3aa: CASSLPGSSGNTIYF
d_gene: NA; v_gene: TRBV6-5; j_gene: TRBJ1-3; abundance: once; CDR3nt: TGTGCCAGCAGTTACGCAGGGATAAAGTCTGGAAACACCATATATTTT; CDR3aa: CASSYAGIKSGNTIYF
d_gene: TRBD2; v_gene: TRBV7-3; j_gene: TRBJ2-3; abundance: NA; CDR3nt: TGTGCCAGCAGCCTTACTAGCGGTACCACAGATACGCAGTATTTT; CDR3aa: CASSLTSGTTDTQYF
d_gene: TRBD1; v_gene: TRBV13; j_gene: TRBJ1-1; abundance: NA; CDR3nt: TGTGCCAGCAGCTTGGTTAGACAGGGAGCTTTCTTT; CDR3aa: CASSLVRQGAFF
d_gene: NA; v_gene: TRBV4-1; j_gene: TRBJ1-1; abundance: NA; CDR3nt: TGCGCCAGCAGCCAAGATAGGGGTAAGGGTTCTATTGAAGCTTTCTTT; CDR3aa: CASSQDRGKGSIEAFF
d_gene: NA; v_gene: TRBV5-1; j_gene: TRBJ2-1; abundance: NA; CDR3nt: TGCGCCAGCAGCTTGGAGGGTGGCCCCTACAATGAGCAGTTCTTC; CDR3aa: CASSLEGGPYNEQFF
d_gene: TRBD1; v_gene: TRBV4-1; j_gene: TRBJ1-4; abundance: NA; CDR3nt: TGCGCCAGCAGCCAAGAGGCTGGGACAGGGAACCAAAAACTGTTTTTT; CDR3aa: CASSQEAGTGNQKLFF
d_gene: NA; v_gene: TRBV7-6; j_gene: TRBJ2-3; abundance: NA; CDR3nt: TGTGCCAGCAGCCCCCGCACAGATACGCAGTATTTT; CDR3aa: CASSPRTDTQYF
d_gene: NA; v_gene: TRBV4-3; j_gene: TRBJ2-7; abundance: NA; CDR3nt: TGCGCCAGCAGCCAAGTTGGGCAGGGATCCTACGAGCAGTACTTC; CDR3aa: CASSQVGQGSYEQYF
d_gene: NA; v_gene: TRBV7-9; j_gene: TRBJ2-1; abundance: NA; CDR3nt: TGTGCCAGCAGCTTAGGGGGGTTCCGCTGGCGGGAACACAACAATGAGCAGTTCTTC; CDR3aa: CASSLGGFRWREHNNEQFF
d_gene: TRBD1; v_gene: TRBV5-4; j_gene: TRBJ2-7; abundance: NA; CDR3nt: TGTGCCAGCAGCGTAACAGGGGAGAACGAGCAGTACTTC; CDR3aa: CASSVTGENEQYF
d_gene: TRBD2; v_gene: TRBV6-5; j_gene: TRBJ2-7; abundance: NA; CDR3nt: TGTGCCAGCAGTTCCCCAGGCGGGAGGGGAACCTACGAGCAGTACTTC; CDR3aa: CASSSPGGRGTYEQYF
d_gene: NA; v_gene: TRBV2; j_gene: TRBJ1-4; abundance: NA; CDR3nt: TGTGCCAGCAGACTGGACTCAACTAATGAAAAACTGTTTTTT; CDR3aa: CASRLDSTNEKLFF
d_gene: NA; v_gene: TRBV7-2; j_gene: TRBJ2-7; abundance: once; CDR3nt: TGTGCCAGCAGCTGGGACTGGCAGGGTTACGAGCAGTACTTC; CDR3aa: CASSWDWQGYEQYF
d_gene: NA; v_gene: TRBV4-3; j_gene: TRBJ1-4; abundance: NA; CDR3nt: TGCGCCAGCAGCCAAGACAGTAAAAATGGTGGAAAACTGTTTTTT; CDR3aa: CASSQDSKNGGKLFF
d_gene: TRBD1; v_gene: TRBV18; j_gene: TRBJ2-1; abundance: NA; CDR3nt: TGTGCCAGCTCCCCACAGGGGGCGCCCGGGAATGAGCAGTTCTTC; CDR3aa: CASSPQGAPGNEQFF
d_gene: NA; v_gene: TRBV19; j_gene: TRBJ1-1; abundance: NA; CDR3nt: TGTGCCAGTAGTATCTTAGGGCAGGGAGGAGAAGCTTTCTTT; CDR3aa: CASSILGQGGEAFF
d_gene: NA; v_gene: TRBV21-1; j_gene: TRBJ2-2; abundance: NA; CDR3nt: TGTGCCAGCATGGGACTGGTCCCGAACACCGGGGAGCTGTTTTTT; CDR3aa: CASMGLVPNTGELFF